The sequence of this TCR beta chain was determined in a study of technical replicates of blood from a few donors. V dropped 5 bases and J dropped 5; count of bases not matched to a gene: 5. This CDR3 region has 14 residues. Germline-derived CDR1 and CDR2 are MDHEN and SYDVKM. The assay was immunoSEQ multiplex PCR, and TCRdb's table has in-frame clones only and misses some. Altogether about 12,000 clones are present, around 94% being singletons, with the ten largest covering about 9%. The clonotype comes from a human donor in good health. The sample comprised PBMCs. The chain has TRBV28 and TRBJ1-1, with 10 bases matching TRBD1. The CDR3 loop is CASSLGQGKTEAFF. CDR3 in DNA: TGTGCCAGCAGTCTGGGACAGGGGAAGACTGAAGCTTTCTTT.